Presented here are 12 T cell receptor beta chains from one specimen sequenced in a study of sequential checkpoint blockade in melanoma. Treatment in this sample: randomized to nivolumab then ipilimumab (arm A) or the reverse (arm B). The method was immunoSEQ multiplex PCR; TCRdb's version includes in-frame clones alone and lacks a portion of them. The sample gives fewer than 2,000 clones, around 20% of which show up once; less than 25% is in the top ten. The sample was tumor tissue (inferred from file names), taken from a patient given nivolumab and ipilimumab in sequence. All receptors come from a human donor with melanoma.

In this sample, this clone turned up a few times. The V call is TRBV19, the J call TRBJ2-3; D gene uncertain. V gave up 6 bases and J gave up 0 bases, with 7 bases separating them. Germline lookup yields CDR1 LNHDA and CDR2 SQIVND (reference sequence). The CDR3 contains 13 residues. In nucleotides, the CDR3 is TGTGCCAGTAGGACTCGAAGCACAGATACGCAGTATTTT. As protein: CASRTRSTDTQYF.

The CDR3, as DNA: TGCGCCAGCAGCCCCCCCGGTAATCCTAGCGGGTTCGCGCAGTACTTC. It codes for CASSPPGNPSGFAQYF. The J gene is TRBJ2-7, the V gene TRBV5-1, with 8 bases matching TRBD2. Germline V gene sequence: CDR1 SGHRS, CDR2 YFSETQ. The CDR3 has 16 amino acids. The V gene end was trimmed by 4 bases and the J gene end by 9 bases; junction bases not matched to a gene: 18.

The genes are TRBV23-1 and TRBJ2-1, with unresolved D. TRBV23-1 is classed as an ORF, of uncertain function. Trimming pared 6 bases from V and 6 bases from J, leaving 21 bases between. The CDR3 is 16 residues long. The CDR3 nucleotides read TGCGCCAGCAGCCAAGAGTTAGTAGTCCTGGGCAATGAGCAGTTCTTC. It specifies CASSQELVVLGNEQFF.

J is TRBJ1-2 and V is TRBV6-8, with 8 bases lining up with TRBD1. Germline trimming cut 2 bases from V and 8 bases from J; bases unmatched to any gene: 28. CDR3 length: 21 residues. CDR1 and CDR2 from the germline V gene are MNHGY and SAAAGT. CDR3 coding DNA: TGTGCCAGCAGTTACCTACCAGGACAGGGACTTATGCAGCCTGCGTTGCCAGGCTACACCTTC. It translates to CASSYLPGQGLMQPALPGYTF.

Here the CDR3 reads CATSRHHAGQVGNQPQHF. CDR3 in DNA: TGTGCCACCAGCAGGCATCACGCGGGGCAGGTAGGGAATCAGCCCCAGCATTTT. The chain has TRBV15 and TRBJ1-5; D may be TRBD1 (5 bases). This CDR3 is built from 18 residues. The V and J ends lost 3 bases and 4 bases respectively, with 22 bases between them. Germline loops: CDR1 LNHNV, CDR2 YYDKDF (reference sequence).

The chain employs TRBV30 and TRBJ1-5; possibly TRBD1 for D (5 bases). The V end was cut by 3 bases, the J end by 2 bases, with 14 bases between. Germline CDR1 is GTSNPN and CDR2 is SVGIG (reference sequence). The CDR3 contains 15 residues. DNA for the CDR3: TGTGCCTGGAGCCTCAGGGATGGGGGCAATCAGCCCCAGCATTTT. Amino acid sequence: CAWSLRDGGNQPQHF.

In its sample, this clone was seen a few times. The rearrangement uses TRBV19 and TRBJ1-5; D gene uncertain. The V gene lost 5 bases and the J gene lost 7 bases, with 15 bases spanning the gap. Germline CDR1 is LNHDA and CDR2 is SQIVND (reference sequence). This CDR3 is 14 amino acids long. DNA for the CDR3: TGTGCCAGTAGTCCCTCCGGGGAGGTGCAGCCCCAGCATTTT. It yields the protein CASSPSGEVQPQHF.

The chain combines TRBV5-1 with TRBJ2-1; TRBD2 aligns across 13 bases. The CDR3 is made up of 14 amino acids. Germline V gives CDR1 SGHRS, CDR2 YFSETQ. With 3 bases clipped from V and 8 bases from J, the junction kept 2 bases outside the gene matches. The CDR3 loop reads CASSSGTSGDEQFF. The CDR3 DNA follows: TGCGCCAGCAGCTCCGGGACTAGCGGGGATGAGCAGTTCTTC.

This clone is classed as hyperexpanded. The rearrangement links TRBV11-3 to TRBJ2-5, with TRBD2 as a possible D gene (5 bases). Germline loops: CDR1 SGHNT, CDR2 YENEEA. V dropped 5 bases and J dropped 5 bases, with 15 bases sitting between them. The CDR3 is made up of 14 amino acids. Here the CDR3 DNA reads TGTGCCAGCAGCCCTCCCCGGGGTGGCGAGACCCAGTACTTC. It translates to CASSPPRGGETQYF. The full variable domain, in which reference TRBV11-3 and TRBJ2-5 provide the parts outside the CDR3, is EAGVVQSPRYKIIEKKQPVAFWCNPISGHNTLYWYLQNLGQGPELLIRYENEEAVDDSQLPKDRFSAERLKGVDSTLKIQPAELGDSAVYLCASSPPRGGETQYFGPGTRLLVL.

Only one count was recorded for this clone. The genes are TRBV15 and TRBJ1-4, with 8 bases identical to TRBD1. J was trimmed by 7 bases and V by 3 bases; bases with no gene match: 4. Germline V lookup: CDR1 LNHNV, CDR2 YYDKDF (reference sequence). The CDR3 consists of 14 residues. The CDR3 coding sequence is TGTGCCACCAGCAGGACAGGGGACGGTGAAAAACTGTTTTTT. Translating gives CATSRTGDGEKLFF.

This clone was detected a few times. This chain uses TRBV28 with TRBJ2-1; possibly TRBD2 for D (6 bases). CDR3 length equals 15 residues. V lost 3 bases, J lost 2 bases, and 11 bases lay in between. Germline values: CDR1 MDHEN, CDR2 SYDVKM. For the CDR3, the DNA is TGTGCCAGCAGTTTGATGGGACTTACCTACAATGAGCAGTTCTTC. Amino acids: CASSLMGLTYNEQFF.

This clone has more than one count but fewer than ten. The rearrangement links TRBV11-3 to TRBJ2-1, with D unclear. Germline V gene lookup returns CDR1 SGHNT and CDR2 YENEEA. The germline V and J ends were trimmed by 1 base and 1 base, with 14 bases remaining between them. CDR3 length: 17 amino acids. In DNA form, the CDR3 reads TGTGCCAGCAGCTTAGGGGTAGACCCTATTTCCTACAATGAGCAGTTCTTC. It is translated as CASSLGVDPISYNEQFF.